This TCR beta chain comes out of a study of cytomegalovirus exposure and HLA in healthy donors. This clone showed up just once. Its antigen is currently unknown. The PCR made use of 60 Vbeta and 13 Jbeta primers. Produced via immunoSEQ multiplex PCR; TCRdb's table is partial and in-frame only. The sample holds 200,000 or so clones, 84% seen once. From germline, CDR1 is SNHLY and CDR2 FYNNEI. The CDR3 is 15 residues long. Trimming cost V 5 bases and J 4 bases; bases outside gene matches: 7. Study-wide results and limits: A classifier reportedly called cytomegalovirus status with high sensitivity and specificity. When analyzed later, the rates of TCR association showed variation by HLA locus, with DRB1 the most and HLA-C the fewest. Based on reports, TCR beta sequences accurately predicted HLA-A and HLA-B alleles for most subjects. The authors later found HLA-associated TCR beta chains more clonally expanded than equally common others.

The chain uses TRBV2 and TRBJ1-2; 10 bases agree with TRBD1. The material sequenced was PBMCs. This sequence was found in a boy younger than 18 in good health and CMV-seronegative. CDR3 amino acids: CASSWDRGLSYGYTF. The CDR3, as DNA: TGTGCCAGCAGTTGGGACAGGGGCCTATCCTATGGCTACACCTTC.